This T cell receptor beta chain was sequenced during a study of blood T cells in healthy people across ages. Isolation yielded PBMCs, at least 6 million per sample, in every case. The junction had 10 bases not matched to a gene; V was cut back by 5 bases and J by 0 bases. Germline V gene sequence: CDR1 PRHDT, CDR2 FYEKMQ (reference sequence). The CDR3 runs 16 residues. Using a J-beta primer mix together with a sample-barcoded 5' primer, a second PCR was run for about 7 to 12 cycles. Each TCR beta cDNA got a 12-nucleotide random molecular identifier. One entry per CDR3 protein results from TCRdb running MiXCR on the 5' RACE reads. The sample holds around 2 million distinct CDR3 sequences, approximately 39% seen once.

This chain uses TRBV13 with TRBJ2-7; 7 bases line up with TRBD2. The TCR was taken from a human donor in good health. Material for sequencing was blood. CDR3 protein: CASSPLGEGTSYEQYF. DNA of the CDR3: TGTGCCAGCAGCCCGCTCGGGGAGGGGACCTCCTACGAGCAGTACTTC.